Following are 28 T cell receptor beta chains from one sample sequenced in a study of blood T cell repertoires in COVID-19. Generated by immunoSEQ multiplex PCR, the TCRdb table keeps only in-frame clones and is missing some. Among about 400,000 clones listed, about 90% were seen once. The sample was PBMCs or T cells enriched from blood (not recorded which). Source of these receptors: a woman aged 30 to 39 who had recovered from COVID-19.

The chain uses TRBV5-5 and TRBJ1-1; D unclear. V was cut by 2 bases and J by 1 base, with 6 bases left in between. Germline assignment: CDR1 SGHKS and CDR2 YYEKEE (reference sequence). This CDR3 comprises 13 residues. The CDR3 reads CASSFSTNTEAFF. CDR3 in DNA: TGTGCCAGCAGCTTTAGCACGAACACTGAAGCTTTCTTT.

The V call is TRBV10-3, the J call TRBJ2-7, with 7 bases matching TRBD2. With V trimmed by 11 bases and J by 3 bases, 13 bases remained unmatched. The germline V gene encodes CDR1 ENHRY and CDR2 SYGVKD. The CDR3 has 14 residues. The CDR3 here is CAAGGAGVFYEQYF. The CDR3 DNA is TGTGCCGCCGGCGGGGCGGGAGTATTCTACGAGCAGTACTTC.

The count of this clone is one. This chain joins TRBV6-1 and TRBJ1-5, with 8 nucleotides matching TRBD1. The germline CDR1 and CDR2 sequences are MNHNS and SASEGT. CDR3 length: 17 amino acids. Losses at the gene ends were 4 bases for V and 3 bases for J; bases not matched to a gene: 11. The CDR3 spells CASSGQGTLSINQPQHF. The CDR3 DNA is TGTGCCAGCAGTGGACAGGGGACTTTATCTATCAATCAGCCCCAGCATTTT.

In this sample, this clone turned up a few times. The CDR3 DNA sequence: TGTGCCAGCAGTACTCGCAGGGTATACAATGAGCAGTTCTTC. It translates to CASSTRRVYNEQFF. V usage is TRBV27 and J usage is TRBJ2-1; the D gene is possibly TRBD1 (5 bases). The CDR3 has 14 amino acids. Trimming left V 5 bases short and J 4 bases short, with 12 bases between. Germline assignment: CDR1 MNHEY and CDR2 SMNVEV (reference sequence).

Notes on this clone: One junction end disagrees with the germline gene, perhaps due to a read error. The V gene is TRBV18, the J gene TRBJ1-4; possibly TRBD1 for D (5 bases). The CDR3 runs to 16 residues. Germline V CDR1 and CDR2: KGHSH, LQKENI. CDR3 in amino acids: CASSPTQGRENGKLFF. CDR3 nucleotides: TGTGCCAGCTCACCCACTCAGGGTCGGGAGAATGGAAAACTGTTTTTT.

The chain recombines TRBV29-1 with TRBJ2-7, with D possibly TRBD2 on 5 matching bases. V lost 7 bases and J lost 5, with 15 bases in between. This CDR3 comprises 12 residues. Germline V gives CDR1 SQVTM, CDR2 ANQGSEA. Here the CDR3 reads CSAGNGRHEQYF. The CDR3 nucleotides are TGCAGCGCCGGGAATGGGCGTCACGAGCAGTACTTC.

The count of this clone is one. The chain carries TRBV30 and TRBJ1-3; TRBD1 agrees at 9 bases. Germline V gives CDR1 GTSNPN, CDR2 SVGIG (reference sequence). The CDR3 totals 13 residues. J gave up 4 bases and V 3 bases, and 1 base lay outside the gene matches. The CDR3 DNA reads TGTGCCTGGAGAGGGACAGGGGGAAACACCATATATTTT. Its translation: CAWRGTGGNTIYF.

The rearrangement joins TRBV20-1 to TRBJ1-1, with unresolved D. The CDR3 runs 13 residues. Between the trimmed V and J ends, which lost 3 bases and 7 bases, there was a span of 15 bases. Germline CDR1 reads DFQATT; CDR2 reads SNEGSKA (reference sequence). CDR3 sequence (DNA): TGCAGTGCTAGTATCCCGGGGAGCGGTGAAGCTTTCTTT. As protein: CSASIPGSGEAFF.

This chain uses TRBV28 with TRBJ2-3; 12 nucleotides align to TRBD2. V lost 5 bases to trimming and J lost 0 bases; unmatched junction nucleotides: 6. This CDR3 comprises 17 residues. Germline V gene lookup returns CDR1 MDHEN and CDR2 SYDVKM. CDR3 amino acids: CASSPWTSGTSTDTQYF. Written as DNA, the CDR3 is TGTGCCAGCAGTCCGTGGACTAGCGGGACTAGCACAGATACGCAGTATTTT.

The rearrangement uses TRBV10-2 and TRBJ2-3, with 9 bases fitting TRBD1. The CDR3 is 16 residues long. CDR1 WSHSY and CDR2 SAAADI come from the germline V gene. V was pared by 7 bases and J by 4 bases, with 12 bases of the junction left unmatched. The CDR3 protein is CASTPQDRGFADTQYF. CDR3 DNA: TGCGCCAGCACCCCACAGGACAGGGGTTTTGCAGATACGCAGTATTTT.

This clone appeared a single time. The chain recombines TRBV18 with TRBJ1-3; TRBD1 aligns across 7 bases. The CDR3 has 15 amino acids. CDR1 and CDR2 from the germline V gene are KGHSH and LQKENI. The J segment lost 2 bases and the V segment lost 1 base, leaving 2 bases of the junction unmatched. The CDR3 coding sequence is TGTGCCAGCTCACCACTGACAGGGCCTGGAAACACCATATATTTT. Residues: CASSPLTGPGNTIYF.

The rearrangement uses TRBV6-5 and TRBJ1-2; 8 positions agree with TRBD1. CDR3 length equals 13 residues. The V segment lost 6 bases and the J segment 3 bases; nucleotides outside the gene matches: 3. Germline V gene lookup returns CDR1 MNHEY and CDR2 SVGAGI. As DNA, the CDR3 is TGTGCCAGCAGGGCGACAGGGGACTATGGCTACACCTTC. Its translation is CASRATGDYGYTF.

This chain links TRBV6-5 with TRBJ2-7; 7 nucleotides line up with TRBD1. J was trimmed by 2 bases and V by 5 bases; bases with no gene match: 6. The CDR3 totals 14 residues. Germline lookup yields CDR1 MNHEY and CDR2 SVGAGI. Written as DNA, the CDR3 is TGTGCCAGCAGTAGACAGGGATTAACCTACGAGCAGTACTTC. This gives the protein CASSRQGLTYEQYF.

The rearrangement uses TRBV3-1 (or the pseudogene TRBV3-2) and TRBJ1-2; the D is unclear. Looked up from germline, CDR1 is LGHDT and CDR2 is YNNKEL (reference sequence). The CDR3 loop spans 14 amino acids. The V and J ends lost 2 bases and 7 bases respectively, with 14 bases between them. The CDR3 sequence: CASSQIGEVFGYTF. In DNA form, the CDR3 reads TGTGCCAGCAGCCAAATCGGGGAAGTTTTTGGCTACACCTTC.

As for this clone: The same CDR3 is also encoded by other DNA sequences in this sample. The chain combines TRBV5-1 with TRBJ2-7, with D uncertain. Trimming stripped 2 bases from V and 2 bases from J, with 5 bases between. Germline CDR1 and CDR2: SGHRS and YFSETQ. CDR3 length: 12 residues. Written as DNA, the CDR3 is TGCGCCAGCAGCTTAACACCCTACGAGCAGTACTTC. Translating it yields CASSLTPYEQYF.

V is TRBV5-1 and J is TRBJ1-1; D is unresolved. The V end lost 0 bases, the J end lost 0 bases, and 6 bases lay between the germline ends. Germline V gene data show CDR1 as SGHRS and CDR2 as YFSETQ. The CDR3 runs 14 residues. The CDR3 region is CASSLAAVNTEAFF. CDR3 DNA: TGCGCCAGCAGCTTGGCCGCGGTGAACACTGAAGCTTTCTTT. Together with reference TRBV5-1 and TRBJ1-1, the CDR3 gives the full variable domain: KAGVTQTPRYLIKTRGQQVTLSCSPISGHRSVSWYQQTPGQGLQFLFEYFSETQRNKGNFPGRFSGRQFSNSRSEMNVSTLELGDSALYLCASSLAAVNTEAFFGQGTRLTVV.

This clone was seen more than once but under ten times. The chain employs TRBV5-5 and TRBJ1-2; D gene uncertain. Trimming pared 1 base from V and 0 bases from J, leaving 7 bases between. This CDR3 is 14 amino acids long. Looked up from germline, CDR1 is SGHKS and CDR2 is YYEKEE (reference sequence). CDR3 loop: CASSLTQANYGYTF. CDR3 nucleotide sequence: TGTGCCAGCAGCTTGACTCAAGCTAACTATGGCTACACCTTC.

J is TRBJ2-7 and V is TRBV10-3, with 12 bases fitting TRBD1. V lost 4 bases, J lost 4 bases, and 8 bases stayed unmatched. Germline CDR1 ENHRY, CDR2 SYGVKD. The CDR3 totals 16 residues. CDR3 residues: CAISANPGQGAYEQYF. DNA for the CDR3: TGTGCCATCAGTGCAAATCCGGGACAGGGGGCTTACGAGCAGTACTTC.

This clone was seen once. The chain has TRBV4-1 and TRBJ2-3; D remains ambiguous. This CDR3 spans 12 amino acids. Looked up from germline, CDR1 is MGHRA and CDR2 is YSYEKL. The ends were cut back, 5 bases at V and 8 bases at J, with 11 bases in the middle. In nucleotides, the CDR3 is TGCGCCAGCAGCTCCGCAACAATTACGCAGTATTTT. Translation: CASSSATITQYF.

The V and J genes are TRBV29-1 and TRBJ1-2; 7 positions agree with TRBD1. Germline values: CDR1 SQVTM, CDR2 ANQGSEA. V shed 6 bases, J shed 5 bases, and the junction held 9 bases outside the gene matches. The CDR3 spans 13 residues. CDR3 loop: CSVTKSGGYGYTF. The CDR3 DNA sequence: TGCAGCGTCACGAAATCAGGGGGATATGGCTACACCTTC.

The chain links TRBV21-1 to TRBJ2-7; the table's D call, TRBD2, was not checked against the DNA. TRBV21-1 is given as a pseudogene. This CDR3 contains 17 residues. The DNA for the CDR3 is TGTGCCAGCAGCAAAAAGGGCAGTAGCGGGAGGGCTTTCGAGCAGTACTTC. Amino acids: CASSKKGSSGRAFEQYF.

The chain couples TRBV19 to TRBJ1-4; D gene uncertain. Per germline, CDR1 LNHDA and CDR2 SQIVND (reference sequence). Trimming stripped 7 bases from V and 0 bases from J, with 6 bases between. The CDR3 extends over 13 amino acids. CDR3 in DNA: TGTGCCAGTACAGGATCAACTAATGAAAAACTGTTTTTT. Translating gives CASTGSTNEKLFF.

The rearrangement uses TRBV2 and TRBJ1-4; no clear D. Trimming removed 0 bases at V and 6 bases at J, with 17 bases between. There are 17 residues in the CDR3. Germline V CDR1 and CDR2: SNHLY, FYNNEI. The CDR3, as DNA: TGTGCCAGCAGTGAAGCGCGAGGTGTAGGTGCGGATGAAAAACTGTTTTTT. Its translation: CASSEARGVGADEKLFF.

V gene TRBV6-5 combines with J gene TRBJ2-5; tentative D call: TRBD1 (5 bases). Germline V gene data show CDR1 as MNHEY and CDR2 as SVGAGI. CDR3 length: 11 amino acids. The V end was cut by 7 bases, the J end by 7 bases, with 10 bases between. As DNA, the CDR3 is TGTGCCAGCACGAGTAGGGGGACCCAGTACTTC. It is translated as CASTSRGTQYF.

The chain is built from TRBV7-2 and TRBJ2-5, with TRBD2 identical over 7 bases. The trim removed 5 bases at V and 5 bases at J, leaving 11 bases unmatched. CDR3 length equals 15 residues. Germline CDR1 and CDR2: SGHTA and FQGNSA. In DNA form, the CDR3 reads TGTGCCAGCAGCCCTCCCGGCCGCGGGAGTGAGACCCAGTACTTC. Translated, it gives CASSPPGRGSETQYF.

As DNA, the CDR3 is TGTGCCAGCAGTTACTCGCGGGGCAATAACTATGGCTACACCTTC. This sequence encodes CASSYSRGNNYGYTF. This chain joins TRBV6-5 and TRBJ1-2, with D maybe TRBD1 (5 bases). Germline V gives CDR1 MNHEY, CDR2 SVGAGI. This CDR3 contains 15 residues. Trimming left V 0 bases short and J 1 base short, with 9 bases between.

The V gene is TRBV27, the J gene TRBJ1-1; 10 nucleotides match TRBD1. The CDR3 length is 16 residues. With V trimmed by 4 bases and J by 3 bases, 8 bases remained unmatched. CDR1 is MNHEY, CDR2 SMNVEV, per germline (reference sequence). CDR3 amino acids: CASSSRQGAEDTEAFF. DNA of the CDR3: TGTGCCAGCAGTTCAAGACAGGGGGCGGAAGACACTGAAGCTTTCTTT.

The rearrangement uses TRBV5-1 and TRBJ2-5; the match to TRBD2 covers 14 bases. CDR3 length: 18 residues. Germline CDR1 reads SGHRS; CDR2 reads YFSETQ. The V and J ends lost 0 bases and 5 bases, in that order; junction bases with no gene match: 9. DNA for the CDR3: TGCGCCAGCAGCTTGGGATGGACTAGCGGGAGGCCAGAGGAGACCCAGTACTTC. It yields the protein CASSLGWTSGRPEETQYF.